This is a list of T cell receptor beta chains from one sample in a study of cytomegalovirus exposure and HLA in healthy donors. TCRdb keeps only in-frame clones here, not all; method: immunoSEQ multiplex PCR. This sample yields about 140,000 clones, of which roughly 80% are seen a single time; over 1% belongs to the top ten. The specimen was PBMCs. These receptors were obtained from a female donor in good health and CMV-seronegative. CDR3s include the opening cysteine and the closing phenylalanine or tryptophan. D genes are given only for firm matches. Clone size is shown for a subset of rows, as once, few, many or a class of expanded clone.

clone_size	d_call	v_call	j_call	cdr3_aa	cdr3_nt
.	.	TRBV14	TRBJ1-2	CASSQVQGSNYGYTF	TGTGCCAGCAGCCAAGTGCAGGGATCCAACTATGGCTACACCTTC
.	TRBD2	TRBV18	TRBJ2-7	CASSPLGTSGSNEQYF	TGTGCCAGCTCACCACTGGGGACTAGCGGGAGCAACGAGCAGTACTTC
.	TRBD1	TRBV5-1	TRBJ2-7	CASSYTGDEQYF	TGCGCCAGCAGCTACACAGGGGACGAGCAGTACTTC
.	.	TRBV6-4	TRBJ1-5	CASSENGGRQPQHF	TGTGCCAGCAGTGAGAACGGGGGGAGGCAGCCCCAGCATTTT
.	.	TRBV5-4	TRBJ1-4	CASSLSPDRANEKLFF	TGTGCCAGCAGCCTAAGTCCGGACAGAGCTAATGAAAAACTGTTTTTT
.	.	TRBV7-2	TRBJ1-2	CASSLGDTVRDYGYTF	TGTGCCAGCAGCTTAGGGGACACGGTCCGGGACTATGGCTACACCTTC
few	TRBD2	TRBV30	TRBJ2-1	CAWSATRLAPYNEQFF	TGTGCCTGGAGTGCCACTCGACTAGCACCCTACAATGAGCAGTTCTTC
.	.	TRBV9	TRBJ1-1	CASSAPRGAVNTEAFF	TGTGCCAGCAGCGCACCTCGGGGGGCGGTGAACACTGAAGCTTTCTTT
.	TRBD1	TRBV6-5	TRBJ2-5	CASKTDRGPGETQYF	TGTGCCAGCAAAACCGACAGGGGGCCAGGGGAGACCCAGTACTTC
once	TRBD1	TRBV6-1	TRBJ1-1	CASSVRQGATDTEAFF	TGTGCCAGCAGTGTCCGACAGGGGGCGACGGACACTGAAGCTTTCTTT
.	.	TRBV29-1	TRBJ2-7	CSVGEGVYEQYF	TGCAGCGTTGGGGAGGGGGTCTACGAGCAGTACTTC
.	.	TRBV23-1	TRBJ1-5	CASRVTGGGQPQHF	TGCGCCAGCAGGGTGACAGGCGGAGGCCAGCCCCAGCATTTT
.	TRBD1	TRBV5-5	TRBJ1-5	CASSLRQGDGGNQPQHF	TGTGCCAGCAGCCTTCGACAGGGGGACGGGGGCAATCAGCCCCAGCATTTT
.	TRBD2	TRBV2	TRBJ2-2	CASSETSGSAGELFF	TGTGCCAGCAGTGAGACTAGCGGGAGTGCCGGGGAGCTGTTTTTT
.	TRBD2	TRBV4-1	TRBJ2-2	CASSRRLAENTGELFF	TGCGCCAGCAGCCGTCGTCTAGCGGAAAACACCGGGGAGCTGTTTTTT
.	.	TRBV28	TRBJ2-1	CASSWRDVVGNEQFF	TGTGCCAGCAGTTGGAGGGACGTAGTGGGCAATGAGCAGTTCTTC
.	.	TRBV4-1	TRBJ1-2	CASSQDTGGNIYGYTF	TGCGCCAGCAGCCAAGATACGGGGGGCAATATCTATGGCTACACCTTC
.	.	TRBV20-1	TRBJ1-1	CSAREDTEAFF	TGCAGTGCTAGGGAGGACACTGAAGCTTTCTTT
once	.	TRBV5-1	TRBJ2-7	CASSLGTILLEQYF	TGCGCCAGCAGCTTGGGGACAATCCTCCTCGAGCAGTACTTC
.	.	TRBV15	TRBJ2-7	CATGETGYYEQYF	TGTGCCACTGGGGAGACGGGATACTACGAGCAGTACTTC
.	.	TRBV5-1	TRBJ1-5	CASSLAGGDQPQHF	TGCGCCAGCAGCTTGGCTGGAGGGGATCAGCCCCAGCATTTT
.	.	TRBV4-2	TRBJ2-1	CASSQDIGGWLNEQFF	TGTGCCAGCAGCCAAGATATTGGGGGCTGGTTGAATGAGCAGTTCTTC
.	.	TRBV7-9	TRBJ1-2	CASSRQEPRGYTF	TGTGCCAGCAGCCGACAGGAGCCAAGGGGCTACACCTTC
few	.	TRBV6-5	TRBJ1-1	CASSYSSVVGSDEAFF	TGTGCCAGCAGTTACTCGAGTGTAGTTGGTAGTGATGAAGCTTTCTTT
.	TRBD1	TRBV11-2	TRBJ2-1	CASSSSDRVGEQFF	TGTGCCAGCAGCTCCTCCGACAGGGTTGGTGAGCAGTTCTTC
.	TRBD1	TRBV25-1	TRBJ2-2	CASQGVNTGELFF	TGTGCCAGCCAGGGGGTGAACACCGGGGAGCTGTTTTTT
few	.	TRBV21-1	TRBJ2-4	CAPGPWEGGIQYF	TGTGCCCCAGGCCCGTGGGAGGGAGGGATTCAGTACTTC
few	TRBD2	TRBV19	TRBJ2-1	CASSIRTSGRDEQFF	TGTGCCAGTAGTATTAGGACTAGCGGGAGAGATGAGCAGTTCTTC
.	.	TRBV10-1	TRBJ1-4	CASSESSATNEKLFF	TGCGCCAGCAGTGAGTCATCCGCAACTAATGAAAAACTGTTTTTT
.	TRBD1	TRBV19	TRBJ1-1	CASSQDRARTEAFF	TGTGCCAGTAGTCAGGACAGGGCGAGGACTGAAGCTTTCTTT
once	TRBD2	TRBV19	TRBJ2-1	CASSAMGLAGDNEQFF	TGTGCCAGTAGTGCAATGGGACTAGCGGGGGACAATGAGCAGTTCTTC
.	TRBD1	TRBV9	TRBJ1-4	CASSVAMMGQGATNEKLFF	TGTGCCAGCAGCGTAGCTATGATGGGACAGGGGGCAACTAATGAAAAACTGTTTTTT
.	.	TRBV15	TRBJ1-4	CATSRDEPGGATNEKLFF	TGTGCCACCAGCAGAGATGAACCTGGAGGGGCAACTAATGAAAAACTGTTTTTT
.	.	TRBV28	TRBJ1-5	CASSGGSHHF	TGTGCCAGCAGTGGGGGCAGCCATCATTTT
.	.	TRBV28	TRBJ1-2	CASSLLGLMNYGYTF	TGTGCCAGCAGTTTGTTGGGACTAATGAACTATGGCTACACCTTC
.	.	TRBV2	TRBJ2-1	CASSELSPSYNEQFF	TGTGCCAGCAGTGAACTTAGTCCGTCCTACAATGAGCAGTTCTTC
.	.	TRBV29-1	TRBJ1-1	CSVEQGRLTEAFF	TGCAGCGTTGAACAGGGGCGGTTGACTGAAGCTTTCTTT
.	TRBD1	TRBV4-1	TRBJ2-7	CASSQDHRTGSVSSSYEQYF	TGCGCCAGCAGCCAAGATCATAGGACAGGGTCGGTTTCAAGCTCCTACGAGCAGTACTTC